Listed here are 30 T cell receptor beta chains from one sample, sequenced in a study of cytomegalovirus exposure and HLA in healthy donors. The PCR had 60 Vbeta and 13 Jbeta primers. Clones were read by immunoSEQ multiplex PCR, and TCRdb kept only the in-frame ones, dropping some. This table holds about 160,000 clones, around 77% found once. Sequences were obtained from PBMCs. These receptors all stem from a man in his forties in good health and CMV-seronegative.

This clone occurred once. The chain is built from TRBV7-6 and TRBJ2-1, with a weak D call TRBD2 (5 bases). CDR3 length equals 15 residues. Trimming took 5 bases from V and 6 from J, leaving 17 bases between them. CDR1 SGHVS and CDR2 FNYEAQ come from the germline V gene. CDR3 sequence: CASSPEVRVFNEQFF. CDR3 sequence (DNA): TGTGCCAGCAGCCCTGAAGTGAGGGTATTCAATGAGCAGTTCTTC.

The V call is TRBV5-1, the J call TRBJ2-5; D is ambiguous. V was clipped by 1 base and J by 5 bases, with 6 bases between them. The CDR3 has 12 amino acids. Germline CDR1 is SGHRS and CDR2 is YFSETQ. CDR3 nucleotides: TGCGCCAGCAGCTTGATTGGCGAGACCCAGTACTTC. Its protein product is CASSLIGETQYF.

The V and J genes are TRBV2 and TRBJ1-2; D remains unclear. Trimming left V 3 bases short and J 0 bases short, with 11 bases between. Germline CDR1 reads SNHLY; CDR2 reads FYNNEI. The CDR3 length is 15 residues. The CDR3 reads CASSDTNLANYGYTF. CDR3 nucleotide sequence: TGTGCCAGCAGTGACACCAACTTAGCTAACTATGGCTACACCTTC.

V is TRBV28 and J is TRBJ2-7; weak D call: TRBD1 (5 bases). In germline, CDR1 is MDHEN, CDR2 SYDVKM. V lost 4 bases and J 2 bases, leaving 15 bases between the germline ends. The CDR3 contains 15 residues. The CDR3 here is CASSSTTVRAYEQYF. The CDR3 DNA sequence: TGTGCCAGCAGTTCCACGACAGTCCGAGCCTACGAGCAGTACTTC.

The chain uses TRBV9 and TRBJ2-7; D ambiguous. With 1 base removed from V and 6 bases from J, the gap between germline ends came to 8 bases. Germline V gene sequence: CDR1 SGDLS, CDR2 YYNGEE. CDR3 size: 12 residues. The CDR3 DNA sequence: TGTGCCAGCAGCGTACCAGGTGGCGAGCAGTACTTC. This encodes CASSVPGGEQYF.

The genes are TRBV9 and TRBJ1-6; possible D gene TRBD1, 6 bases. In germline, CDR1 is SGDLS, CDR2 YYNGEE. Trimming took off 3 bases at V and 5 bases at J, with 15 bases between the two ends. CDR3 length: 16 residues. CDR3 in amino acids: CASSEDSDPHNSPLHF. The CDR3, as DNA: TGTGCCAGCAGCGAGGACAGCGATCCCCATAATTCACCCCTCCACTTT.

V is TRBV7-3 and J is TRBJ1-1; D is uncertain. CDR1 and CDR2 (germline): SGHTA, FQGTGA. Trimming shortened V by 5 bases and J by 5 bases, and 12 bases separated the two germline ends. The CDR3 has 13 amino acids. CDR3 sequence (DNA): TGTGCCAGCAGCCTCGATGTCAGTACTGAAGCTTTCTTT. It codes for CASSLDVSTEAFF.

The gene calls are TRBV28 and TRBJ2-5, with 11 bases fitting TRBD2. V lost 6 bases, J lost 5 bases, and 14 bases stayed unmatched. Germline values: CDR1 MDHEN, CDR2 SYDVKM. CDR3 length: 17 amino acids. CDR3 region: CASSPTSGILIAETQYF. The CDR3 region has the DNA TGTGCCAGCAGCCCGACTAGCGGGATCCTAATAGCGGAGACCCAGTACTTC. The full variable domain, in which reference TRBV28 and TRBJ2-5 provide the parts outside the CDR3, is DVKVTQSSRYLVKRTGEKVFLECVQDMDHENMFWYRQDPGLGLRLIYFSYDVKMKEKGDIPEGYSVSREKKERFSLILESASTNQTSMYLCASSPTSGILIAETQYFGPGTRLLVL.

The chain carries TRBV5-1 and TRBJ2-1, with 12 bases lining up with TRBD2. Germline CDR1 reads SGHRS; CDR2 reads YFSETQ. The J segment lost 1 base and the V segment lost 2 bases, leaving 4 bases of the junction unmatched. The CDR3 spans 17 residues. The CDR3 DNA follows: TGCGCCAGCAGCTTCTTGACTAGCGGGGGTTCCTACAATGAGCAGTTCTTC. Encoded protein: CASSFLTSGGSYNEQFF.

The chain links TRBV11-1 to TRBJ2-3; 11 nucleotides align to TRBD2. Germline lookup yields CDR1 SGHAT and CDR2 FQDESV (reference sequence). V lost 2 bases and J lost 6; bases outside the gene matches: 7. The CDR3 spans 16 residues. The CDR3 region is CASSLTSGSPRDTQYF. The CDR3 DNA reads as TGTGCCAGCAGCTTAACTAGCGGGAGCCCCAGGGATACGCAGTATTTT.

The gene calls are TRBV2 and TRBJ1-2; a weak D match, TRBD1 (6 bases). The CDR3 covers 17 residues. CDR1 is SNHLY and CDR2 is FYNNEI in the germline V gene. With 7 bases removed from V and 1 base from J, the gap between germline ends came to 22 bases. DNA of the CDR3: TGTGCCAGCACGGGGGGGCGGCGAGGCAGGGGTAACTATGGCTACACCTTC. Translating it yields CASTGGRRGRGNYGYTF.

This clone was seen only once. The chain joins TRBV7-9 to TRBJ2-5; 10 positions match TRBD2. Per germline, CDR1 SEHNR and CDR2 FQNEAQ (reference sequence). The CDR3 sequence is 16 residues long. V trimming: 5 bases; J trimming: 5 bases; junction bases outside the gene matches: 11. CDR3 amino acids: CASSPASGRGSETQYF. For the CDR3, the DNA is TGTGCCAGCAGCCCCGCTAGCGGGAGAGGGAGTGAGACCCAGTACTTC.

This clone showed up just a few times. The rearrangement uses TRBV6-5 and TRBJ1-1; 7 bases line up with TRBD1. With 4 bases clipped from V and 8 bases from J, the junction kept 7 bases outside the gene matches. Per germline, CDR1 MNHEY and CDR2 SVGAGI. There are 13 residues in the CDR3. The CDR3 loop reads CASSSTGVYEAFF. The DNA of the CDR3 is TGTGCCAGCAGTTCCACAGGGGTGTACGAAGCTTTCTTT.

J is TRBJ2-3 and V is TRBV6-6, with D tentatively TRBD2 (5 bases). Trimming cost V 8 bases and J 4 bases, with 19 bases left between them. Germline values: CDR1 MNHNY, CDR2 SVGAGI (reference sequence). The CDR3 contains 15 residues. The CDR3 region is CASLPATTGADTQYF. The DNA of the CDR3 is TGTGCCAGCCTGCCTGCGACTACCGGCGCAGATACGCAGTATTTT.

The chain has TRBV2 and TRBJ1-4; 9 nucleotides line up with TRBD1. Trimming at V came to 5 bases and at J to 7 bases, leaving 5 bases not matched to a gene. Germline V gene lookup returns CDR1 SNHLY and CDR2 FYNNEI. The CDR3 spans 14 residues. CDR3 region: CASSSGTGSEKLFF. In DNA form, the CDR3 reads TGTGCCAGCAGTTCCGGGACAGGGTCTGAAAAACTGTTTTTT. Drawing the rest from reference TRBV2 and TRBJ1-4, the complete variable domain is EPEVTQTPSHQVTQMGQEVILRCVPISNHLYFYWYRQILGQKVEFLVSFYNNEISEKSEIFDDQFSVERPDGSNFTLKIRSTKLEDSAMYFCASSSGTGSEKLFFGSGTQLSVL.

CDR3 nucleotides: TGTGCCAGCAGCTCGCCCCCGAAGCGAGCTTTCTTT. It codes for CASSSPPKRAFF. The V gene is TRBV7-2, the J gene TRBJ1-1; no clear D gene. This CDR3 comprises 12 residues. In germline, CDR1 is SGHTA, CDR2 FQGNSA. V dropped 4 bases and J dropped 10 bases, with 13 bases sitting between them.

The chain is built from TRBV28 and TRBJ2-5; no clear D. The DNA end is more similar to TRBJ2-7, so the J call may be wrong. The CDR3 is 12 residues long. From germline, CDR1 is MDHEN and CDR2 SYDVKM. CDR3 region: CASSFRPFEQYF. DNA for the CDR3: TGTGCCAGCAGTTTTCGTCCTTTCGAGCAGTACTTC.

This clone was detected a few times. The V gene is TRBV18, the J gene TRBJ2-1; a possible D gene is TRBD2 (5 bases). There are 16 residues in the CDR3. The ends were cut back, 3 bases at V and 3 bases at J, with 15 bases in the middle. CDR1 is KGHSH, CDR2 LQKENI, per germline. CDR3 nucleotide sequence: TGTGCCAGCTCACCGGTAGGAGCGGTCGTCTACAATGAGCAGTTCTTC. It specifies CASSPVGAVVYNEQFF. Together with reference TRBV18 and TRBJ2-1, the CDR3 gives the full variable domain: NAGVMQNPRHLVRRRGQEARLRCSPMKGHSHVYWYRQLPEEGLKFMVYLQKENIIDESGMPKERFSAEFPKEGPSILRIQQVVRGDSAAYFCASSPVGAVVYNEQFFGPGTRLTVL.

The CDR3: CASSSTQGVNQPQHF. Here the CDR3 DNA reads TGTGCCAGCAGCTCCACACAGGGAGTCAATCAGCCCCAGCATTTT. V gene TRBV7-9 combines with J gene TRBJ1-5; D possibly corresponds to TRBD1 (6 bases). Germline loops: CDR1 SEHNR, CDR2 FQNEAQ (reference sequence). The CDR3 is 15 residues long. Trimming removed 4 bases at V and 3 bases at J, with 13 bases between.

The CDR3 here is CASSRGLGNGYTF. The CDR3 coding sequence is TGTGCCAGCAGCCGAGGGCTTGGGAATGGCTACACCTTC. The rearrangement links TRBV4-2 to TRBJ1-2; D uncertain. Per germline, CDR1 LGHNA and CDR2 YNFKEQ. The V and J ends lost 4 bases and 6 bases respectively, with 12 bases between them. This CDR3 has 13 amino acids.

The chain couples TRBV27 to TRBJ2-7, with 10 nucleotides matching TRBD1. This CDR3 is 14 amino acids long. Trimming removed 6 bases from V and 6 bases from J; junction bases left unmatched: 8. Germline assignment: CDR1 MNHEY and CDR2 SMNVEV (reference sequence). The CDR3 DNA sequence: TGTGCCAGCAGGTACGGACAGGGGGTAGGCGAGCAGTACTTC. Translated, it gives CASRYGQGVGEQYF.

This clone was counted a single time. J is TRBJ1-1 and V is TRBV7-6, with 8 bases identical to TRBD1. The J segment lost 3 bases and the V segment lost 4 bases, leaving 7 bases of the junction unmatched. The germline V gene has CDR1 SGHVS and CDR2 FNYEAQ. The CDR3 is made up of 15 amino acids. CDR3 coding DNA: TGTGCCAGCAGCTCGGACAGGGTGAGATACACTGAAGCTTTCTTT. Its protein is CASSSDRVRYTEAFF.

This sequence joins TRBV5-6 and TRBJ1-2; D ambiguous. Germline CDR1 is SGHDT and CDR2 is YYEEEE. The CDR3 has 15 residues. Trimming cost V 0 bases and J 2 bases, with 11 bases left between them. Here the CDR3 DNA reads TGTGCCAGCAGCTTGGCCGGGGAGTCAAACTATGGCTACACCTTC. Encoded protein: CASSLAGESNYGYTF.

The rearrangement links TRBV25-1 to TRBJ1-5; 7 bases map to TRBD1. Germline loops: CDR1 MGHDK, CDR2 SYGVNS. The CDR3 contains 15 residues. V was clipped by 2 bases and J by 4 bases; unmatched bases: 5. CDR3 in amino acids: CASSEGGRGNQPQHF. Written as DNA, the CDR3 is TGTGCCAGCAGTGAAGGGGGCAGGGGGAATCAGCCCCAGCATTTT.

The chain combines TRBV5-1 with TRBJ2-1; D might be TRBD2 (6 bases). Between the trimmed V and J ends, which lost 0 bases and 8 bases, there was a span of 12 bases. Per the germline V gene, CDR1 is SGHRS and CDR2 is YFSETQ. There are 14 residues in the CDR3. The CDR3 DNA follows: TGCGCCAGCAGCTTGGCCTTCCGGGAGTATGAGCAGTTCTTC. Translated, it gives CASSLAFREYEQFF.

The chain links TRBV30 to TRBJ1-1; 8 nucleotides agree with TRBD1. The junction had 5 bases not matched to a gene; V was cut back by 3 bases and J by 5 bases. CDR3 size: 13 residues. CDR1 is GTSNPN and CDR2 is SVGIG in the germline V gene (reference sequence). The CDR3 DNA reads as TGTGCCTGGAGCCGCGACAGGGGAACTGAAGCTTTCTTT. Its protein is CAWSRDRGTEAFF.

V usage is TRBV27 and J usage is TRBJ2-3, with D possibly matching TRBD1 (5 bases). CDR3 size: 13 residues. V dropped 8 bases and J dropped 5 bases, with 14 bases sitting between them. Germline loops: CDR1 MNHEY, CDR2 SMNVEV (reference sequence). This CDR3 is CASGWQGKDTQYF. Written as DNA, the CDR3 is TGTGCCAGCGGATGGCAGGGAAAAGATACGCAGTATTTT.

The chain carries TRBV28 and TRBJ1-1, with TRBD1 identical over 12 bases. The CDR3 runs 18 residues. CDR1 and CDR2 from the germline V gene are MDHEN and SYDVKM. The V gene end was trimmed by 3 bases and the J gene end by 4 bases; junction bases not matched to a gene: 12. The CDR3 nucleotides read TGTGCCAGCAGTTTCCCTCCGGGACAGGGGGCAGGGGCCACTGAAGCTTTCTTT. Protein: CASSFPPGQGAGATEAFF.

The rearrangement uses TRBV7-9 and TRBJ2-1; 9 bases agree with TRBD1. The CDR3 covers 15 residues. After removal of 3 bases from V and 8 bases from J, the junction contained 8 bases not matched to a gene. Germline CDR1 SEHNR, CDR2 FQNEAQ (reference sequence). CDR3 coding DNA: TGTGCCAGCAGCTTGGGGACAGGGAAATTGGATGAGCAGTTCTTC. The encoded protein is CASSLGTGKLDEQFF.

The chain carries TRBV7-3 and TRBJ1-5, with TRBD1 as a possible D gene (5 bases). Germline V gene lookup returns CDR1 SGHTA and CDR2 FQGTGA. Between the trimmed V and J ends, which lost 0 bases and 4 bases, there was a span of 10 bases. This CDR3 region has 15 residues. Here the CDR3 DNA reads TGTGCCAGCAGCTTAACGTCAGGACATAATCAGCCCCAGCATTTT. The encoded protein is CASSLTSGHNQPQHF.